The 28 T cell receptor beta chains listed next were all sequenced from one sample in a study of T-cell reconstitution after alpha-beta-depleted transplantation in children. It was with unique molecular identifiers that the TCRbeta library was prepared. One entry per CDR3 protein, called by TCRdb with MiXCR from the PCR reads. The sample lists about 610,000 distinct CDR3 sequences, about 10% occurring once. The input for sequencing was PBMCs from the stem cell graft donor, taken from the stem cell graft. The receptor set was obtained from a human donor who donated a stem cell graft to a child with acute myeloid leukemia.

As DNA, the CDR3 is TGTGCCAGCAGTGGTCTGCAGGGGTACAATGAGCAGTTCTTC. It is translated as CASSGLQGYNEQFF. The rearrangement links TRBV2 to TRBJ2-1, with D maybe TRBD1 (6 bases). The germline V and J ends were trimmed by 4 bases and 4 bases, with 11 bases remaining between them. The CDR3 covers 14 residues. In germline, CDR1 is SNHLY, CDR2 FYNNEI.

In nucleotides, the CDR3 is TGTGCCAGCAGTTTATGGGCGGCGGGAGGGCCAATCGCCGAGAGGACCCAGTACTTC. Protein sequence: CASSLWAAGGPIAERTQYF. V is TRBV28 and J is TRBJ2-5; 9 nucleotides line up with TRBD2. The CDR3 has 19 amino acids. J was trimmed by 7 bases and V by 0 bases; bases with no gene match: 18. Germline-derived CDR1 and CDR2 are MDHEN and SYDVKM.

About this clonotype itself: It may be a read error: a sequence one base away is much more abundant. Given the absence of the conserved phenylalanine or tryptophan at the CDR3 end, a read error is likely. The chain recombines TRBV7-3 with TRBJ1-2, with D uncertain. Germline CDR1 and CDR2: SGHTA and FQGTGA. The length of the CDR3 is 13 residues. V was pared by 5 bases and J by 4 bases, with 11 bases between. This CDR3 is CASSLGSTYGYTS. CDR3 DNA sequence: TGTGCCAGCAGCCTGGGGAGTACCTATGGCTACACCTCC.

The CDR3 DNA is TGTGCCAGCAGTGAATTTCGGGGATACAATGAGCAGTTCTTC. Its translation is CASSEFRGYNEQFF. The V and J genes are TRBV25-1 and TRBJ2-1, with a weak D call TRBD2 (5 bases). Germline CDR1 MGHDK, CDR2 SYGVNS. Trimming cost V 1 base and J 4 bases, with 8 bases left between them. The CDR3 loop spans 14 amino acids.

This clonotype was observed a few times. V gene TRBV7-2 combines with J gene TRBJ2-1; the D is unclear. Germline CDR1 SGHTA, CDR2 FQGNSA. V lost 5 bases, J lost 0 bases, and 11 bases lay in between. There are 15 residues in the CDR3. Here the CDR3 DNA reads TGTGCCAGCAGCCCGCGGTCTCACTCCTACAATGAGCAGTTCTTC. It yields the protein CASSPRSHSYNEQFF.

J is TRBJ2-5 and V is TRBV5-1; TRBD1 might be the D (5 bases). V dropped 0 bases and J dropped 4 bases, with 10 bases sitting between them. From germline, CDR1 is SGHRS and CDR2 YFSETQ. This CDR3 is built from 14 residues. CDR3 residues: CASSLGGPGETQYF. The CDR3 bases are TGCGCCAGCAGCTTGGGGGGCCCAGGAGAGACCCAGTACTTC. Variable domain in full (rest from reference TRBV5-1 and TRBJ2-5): KAGVTQTPRYLIKTRGQQVTLSCSPISGHRSVSWYQQTPGQGLQFLFEYFSETQRNKGNFPGRFSGRQFSNSRSEMNVSTLELGDSALYLCASSLGGPGETQYFGPGTRLLVL.

The genes are TRBV11-2 and TRBJ2-3; unclear D gene. The CDR3 totals 14 residues. From germline, CDR1 is SGHAT and CDR2 FQNNGV. Trimming shortened V by 0 bases and J by 2 bases, and 6 bases separated the two germline ends. The CDR3 DNA sequence: TGTGCCAGCAGCTTAGAACTCCACACAGATACGCAGTATTTT. It yields the protein CASSLELHTDTQYF.

This clonotype was seen a few times. The chain carries TRBV25-1 and TRBJ2-1; the match to TRBD2 covers 10 bases. Germline V gives CDR1 MGHDK, CDR2 SYGVNS. With 7 bases clipped from V and 0 bases from J, the junction kept 6 bases outside the gene matches. CDR3 length: 16 amino acids. The CDR3 bases are TGTGCCAGCATAAGAGCGGGAGGGCTCTCCTACAATGAGCAGTTCTTC. This encodes CASIRAGGLSYNEQFF.

This chain joins TRBV5-1 and TRBJ2-5; 8 bases match TRBD1. The CDR3 is made up of 18 amino acids. V lost 0 bases and J lost 1; bases outside the gene matches: 11. Germline assignment: CDR1 SGHRS and CDR2 YFSETQ. CDR3 coding DNA: TGCGCCAGCAGCTTGGCCAGGGTACAGGGGGACCTCCAAGAGACCCAGTACTTC. The encoded protein is CASSLARVQGDLQETQYF.

In its sample, this clonotype was seen a few times. The chain uses TRBV20-1 and TRBJ1-6; D is undetermined. V lost 6 bases and J lost 6, with 21 bases in between. CDR1 is DFQATT and CDR2 is SNEGSKA in the germline V gene (reference sequence). The CDR3 contains 16 residues. CDR3 nucleotides: TGCAGTGCCAATCGAGATCCAGGACGGATTAATTCACCCCTCCACTTT. Translated, it gives CSANRDPGRINSPLHF.

The chain recombines TRBV29-1 with TRBJ2-7; 7 nucleotides agree with TRBD2. The J segment lost 1 base and the V segment lost 6 bases, leaving 18 bases of the junction unmatched. The germline V gene has CDR1 SQVTM and CDR2 ANQGSEA. There are 17 residues in the CDR3. The CDR3 region is CSVLLSGSSGPSYEQYF. The CDR3 DNA reads TGCAGCGTCTTGTTGTCAGGGTCTAGCGGCCCATCCTACGAGCAGTACTTC.

V and J are TRBV24-1 and TRBJ2-1; D is possibly TRBD1 (5 bases). Trimming left V 3 bases short and J 6 bases short, with 20 bases between. The CDR3 sequence is 17 residues long. Germline V gene data show CDR1 as KGHDR and CDR2 as SFDVKD. The CDR3 bases are TGTGCCACCAGTGATCCGCGACAGAGCTCCACACCCAATGAGCAGTTCTTC. It codes for CATSDPRQSSTPNEQFF.

The chain has TRBV12-3 or TRBV12-4 and TRBJ2-5, with D perhaps TRBD1 (7 bases). V lost 8 bases, J lost 2 bases, and 18 bases lay in between. The CDR3 consists of 15 residues. The CDR3 reads CASSPGDSQQETQYF. The DNA of the CDR3 is TGTGCCAGCTCCCCGGGGGACAGTCAACAAGAGACCCAGTACTTC.

The V call is TRBV9, the J call TRBJ2-1; D is undetermined. This CDR3 contains 14 residues. Germline lookup yields CDR1 SGDLS and CDR2 YYNGEE. Trimming cost V 0 bases and J 15 bases, with 19 bases left between them. The CDR3 nucleotides are TGTGCCAGCAGCGTAGACGTTGGTGGGGAAAGGCGGTTCTTC. It yields the protein CASSVDVGGERRFF.

CDR3 nucleotide sequence: TGTGCCAGCAGCCCCGAGGTCTACTCCTACAATGAGCAGTTCTTC. This gives the protein CASSPEVYSYNEQFF. The chain couples TRBV7-2 to TRBJ2-1; D not certain. The CDR3 has 15 amino acids. Germline values: CDR1 SGHTA, CDR2 FQGNSA. V lost 5 bases to trimming and J lost 0 bases, with 11 bases between them.

The chain couples TRBV9 to TRBJ2-7; no firm D call. From germline, CDR1 is SGDLS and CDR2 YYNGEE. CDR3 length: 15 residues. Trimming removed 0 bases from V and 0 bases from J, with 10 bases in between. The CDR3 spells CASSVGPTSSYEQYF. As DNA, the CDR3 is TGTGCCAGCAGCGTAGGCCCCACAAGCTCCTACGAGCAGTACTTC.

This clonotype has at least ten counts. The rearrangement uses TRBV10-3 and TRBJ2-5; 11 bases are a match to TRBD2. Looked up from germline, CDR1 is ENHRY and CDR2 is SYGVKD. V was clipped by 2 bases and J by 5 bases; unmatched bases: 10. This CDR3 comprises 17 residues. CDR3 in amino acids: CAISEKLAGVSGETQYF. For the CDR3, the DNA is TGTGCCATCAGTGAGAAACTAGCGGGAGTCTCGGGGGAGACCCAGTACTTC.

The chain uses TRBV12-3 or TRBV12-4 and TRBJ2-1; possible D gene TRBD2, 5 bases. The CDR3 totals 15 residues. V lost 6 bases and J lost 6, with 18 bases in between. CDR3 bases: TGTGCCAGCAGGTTTCGGGATCTCCCTAGCAATGAGCAGTTCTTC. It yields the protein CASRFRDLPSNEQFF.

This clonotype was counted only a few times. The genes are TRBV29-1 and TRBJ2-2, with D tentatively TRBD2 (5 bases). CDR1 is SQVTM and CDR2 is ANQGSEA in the germline V gene. Trimming stripped 4 bases from V and 5 bases from J, with 14 bases between. CDR3 length: 14 residues. The CDR3 DNA reads as TGCAGCGTTGGGAGCGGAGGATGGACCGGGGAGCTGTTTTTT. This codes for CSVGSGGWTGELFF.

DNA of the CDR3: TGCAGCGGTCAAACAGATACGCAGTATTTT. As protein: CSGQTDTQYF. The chain is built from TRBV29-1 and TRBJ2-3, with no clear D. The CDR3 consists of 10 residues. CDR1 is SQVTM and CDR2 is ANQGSEA in the germline V gene. The ends were cut back, 7 bases at V and 3 bases at J, with 5 bases in the middle.

The sample holds a few counts of this clonotype. V gene TRBV29-1 combines with J gene TRBJ2-3, with D possibly TRBD1 on 5 matching bases. The germline CDR1 and CDR2 sequences are SQVTM and ANQGSEA. The V and J ends lost 7 bases and 3 bases respectively, with 11 bases between them. The CDR3 runs 12 residues. CDR3: CSAHQGTDTQYF. CDR3 DNA: TGCAGCGCCCATCAGGGAACAGATACGCAGTATTTT.

This clonotype was seen many times. The chain uses TRBV6-5 and TRBJ2-7, with unresolved D. The V end was cut by 6 bases, the J end by 6 bases, with 12 bases between. The CDR3 totals 12 residues. Germline CDR1 MNHEY, CDR2 SVGAGI. The CDR3 sequence: CASRSTLSEQYF. CDR3 coding DNA: TGTGCCAGCAGATCAACTCTGAGCGAGCAGTACTTC.

This clonotype has a handful of counts. This sequence joins TRBV20-1 and TRBJ2-1; tentative D call: TRBD2 (5 bases). Germline V gene data show CDR1 as DFQATT and CDR2 as SNEGSKA (reference sequence). V lost 6 bases and J lost 8, with 20 bases in between. This CDR3 is built from 14 residues. Here the CDR3 reads CSASTDSKRDEQFF. The DNA of the CDR3 is TGCAGTGCCAGCACGGACTCAAAACGGGATGAGCAGTTCTTC.

The genes are TRBV20-1 and TRBJ2-3, with 10 bases matching TRBD2. V shed 5 bases and J 2 bases; nucleotides not matched to a gene: 7. The CDR3 runs to 15 residues. Looked up from germline, CDR1 is DFQATT and CDR2 is SNEGSKA (reference sequence). CDR3 loop: CSAPKAGGVTDTQYF. CDR3 DNA sequence: TGCAGTGCTCCGAAAGCGGGAGGGGTCACAGATACGCAGTATTTT.

There are many counts of this clonotype. The CDR3 reads CSARDLGQGAGEQYF. CDR3 coding DNA: TGCAGTGCTAGAGATCTAGGACAGGGGGCTGGGGAGCAGTACTTC. The chain combines TRBV20-1 with TRBJ2-7, with 11 bases lining up with TRBD1. CDR3 length: 15 residues. Germline V gene lookup returns CDR1 DFQATT and CDR2 SNEGSKA (reference sequence). J gave up 7 bases and V 0 bases, and 8 bases lay outside the gene matches.

This clonotype was detected ten times or more. The V gene is TRBV15, the J gene TRBJ1-1; D gene ambiguous. Germline V gene lookup returns CDR1 LNHNV and CDR2 YYDKDF (reference sequence). V lost 1 base, J lost 7 bases, and 10 bases lay in between. The CDR3 sequence is 13 residues long. The CDR3 nucleotides read TGTGCCACCAGCAGAGTAAGCGGAGGTGAAGCTTTCTTT. It codes for CATSRVSGGEAFF.

The J gene is TRBJ2-1, the V gene TRBV15; D not certain. V gave up 0 bases and J gave up 3 bases, with 9 bases separating them. The CDR3 runs 15 residues. In germline, CDR1 is LNHNV, CDR2 YYDKDF (reference sequence). The CDR3 loop is CATSRDLTFYNEQFF. The CDR3 region has the DNA TGTGCCACCAGCAGAGACCTTACGTTCTACAATGAGCAGTTCTTC. The full variable domain, its missing parts supplied by reference TRBV15 and TRBJ2-1, is DAMVIQNPRYQVTQFGKPVTLSCSQTLNHNVMYWYQQKSSQAPKLLFHYYDKDFNNEADTPDNFQSRRPNTSFCFLDIRSPGLGDTAMYLCATSRDLTFYNEQFFGPGTRLTVL.

This clonotype came up a few times. The rearrangement links TRBV6-1 to TRBJ2-3, with D maybe TRBD1 (6 bases). Trimming left V 10 bases short and J 6 bases short, with 17 bases between. The CDR3 length is 13 residues. In germline, CDR1 is MNHNS, CDR2 SASEGT. CDR3 region: CATHQMRGDTQYF. The CDR3 DNA is TGTGCCACCCATCAAATGAGGGGGGATACGCAGTATTTT.